These 7 T cell receptor beta chains originate from one sample sequenced in a study of T-cell memory formation after mild COVID-19. TCRdb passed the 5' RACE reads through MiXCR, listing each CDR3 protein once. The data show tens of thousands of distinct CDR3 sequences, more than 12% seen once. Sequenced sample: PBMCs or a T cell subset sorted from them (not recorded which). The receptor set was obtained from a man aged 18 to 30 who had mild COVID-19 (a few samples of this study predate the infection). Cell type and time point are not known.

This clonotype was found a few times. The chain links TRBV7-9 to TRBJ2-3; D possibly uses TRBD1 or TRBD2 (5 bases each). The CDR3 covers 16 residues. Germline V gives CDR1 SEHNR, CDR2 FQNEAQ (reference sequence). V lost 6 bases to trimming and J lost 2 bases, with 18 bases between them. In DNA, the CDR3 is TGTGCCAGCAGTAACCGGGACGCTTCACCCACAGATACGCAGTATTTT. Translation: CASSNRDASPTDTQYF. The full variable domain, in which reference TRBV7-9 and TRBJ2-3 provide the parts outside the CDR3, is DTGVSQNPRHKITKRGQNVTFRCDPISEHNRLYWYRQTLGQGPEFLTYFQNEAQLEKSRLLSDRFSAERPKGSFSTLEIQRTEQGDSAMYLCASSNRDASPTDTQYFGPGTRLTVL.

The chain combines TRBV18 with TRBJ2-2; D not resolved. Trimming left V 3 bases short and J 6 bases short, with 14 bases between. CDR3 length: 15 residues. Germline values: CDR1 KGHSH, CDR2 LQKENI. Here the CDR3 reads CASSPSSGFAGELFF. The CDR3 region has the DNA TGTGCCAGCTCACCTTCGTCGGGTTTCGCCGGGGAGCTGTTTTTT.

The genes are TRBV9 and TRBJ2-3; 8 positions match TRBD2. V lost 2 bases, J lost 2 bases, and 4 bases stayed unmatched. CDR3 size: 15 residues. Germline V gene data show CDR1 as SGDLS and CDR2 as YYNGEE. Here the CDR3 reads CASSVIAGYTDTQYF. The CDR3 nucleotides are TGTGCCAGCAGCGTTATAGCGGGATACACAGATACGCAGTATTTT.

The sample holds a few counts of this clonotype. The V call is TRBV12-3 or TRBV12-4, the J call TRBJ2-6; perhaps TRBD1 as D (5 bases). The CDR3 loop spans 15 amino acids. Trimming pared 2 bases from V and 2 bases from J, leaving 7 bases between. CDR3 nucleotide sequence: TGTGCCAGCAGTTTAAGGGGTCCTGGGGCCAACGTCCTGACTTTC. Its protein product is CASSLRGPGANVLTF.

This clonotype was detected only a few times. CDR3 sequence reads: CASSLGTTDSPVSYEQYF. CDR3 in DNA: TGTGCCAGCAGCTTAGGAACGACGGACAGTCCGGTCTCCTACGAGCAGTACTTC. V and J are TRBV7-6 and TRBJ2-7; possible D gene TRBD1, 6 bases. Germline V gene lookup returns CDR1 SGHVS and CDR2 FNYEAQ. V lost 1 base and J lost 0, with 19 bases in between. This CDR3 is built from 18 residues.

There are many counts of this clonotype. The chain is built from TRBV10-3 and TRBJ2-3, with 10 bases fitting TRBD2. The junction had 14 bases not matched to a gene; V was cut back by 3 bases and J by 5 bases. Germline-derived CDR1 and CDR2 are ENHRY and SYGVKD. This CDR3 is 18 amino acids long. The CDR3 coding sequence is TGTGCCATCAGTGAAGGTGCCTCCATAGCGGGGGGCCAAGATACGCAGTATTTT. It is translated as CAISEGASIAGGQDTQYF.

The gene calls are TRBV5-6 and TRBJ2-5; D gene ambiguous. The CDR3 extends over 11 amino acids. Germline-derived CDR1 and CDR2 are SGHDT and YYEEEE. Trimming cost V 4 bases and J 1 base, with 2 bases left between them. CDR3 DNA: TGTGCCAGCAGCGGCCAAGAGACCCAGTACTTC. The encoded protein is CASSGQETQYF.